Given below is one T cell receptor beta chain in context. No cognate antigen has been identified for it. Nothing much larger sits one base from this clone, and base qualities are not available. Relative to germline, V is 3 bases shorter and J is 4 bases shorter, with 12 bases between their ends. The CDR3 contains 14 residues, cysteine and phenylalanine counted. The DNA shown is the 42-base CDR3, in frame from base 1. The germline V gene gives CDR1 as MGHDK and CDR2 as SYGVNS. Libraries were prepared through the immunoSEQ multiplex PCR assay. Here the immuneACCESS table is served through TCRdb, limited to in-frame sequences with V and J called. Missing clones are a known gap in these copies; in checked studies unresolved V genes cover under half, and the rest lacks a known reason. This sample gives over 150,000 clones in total; approximately 92% of them show up just once. 2% of the sample comes from the top ten.

This sample stems from a study of control samples from healthy donors and cancer patients (dated by TCRdb to about 2020). The sequenced sample was blood. The TCR originated in a woman between 40 and 50 years old in good health. Recombination joined TRBV25-1 with TRBJ1-1; no D gene is confidently identified. The nucleotides read TGTGCCAGCAGTGAGTATCAGGAGGGCACTGAAGCTTTCTTT. Its protein reads: CASSEYQEGTEAFF.